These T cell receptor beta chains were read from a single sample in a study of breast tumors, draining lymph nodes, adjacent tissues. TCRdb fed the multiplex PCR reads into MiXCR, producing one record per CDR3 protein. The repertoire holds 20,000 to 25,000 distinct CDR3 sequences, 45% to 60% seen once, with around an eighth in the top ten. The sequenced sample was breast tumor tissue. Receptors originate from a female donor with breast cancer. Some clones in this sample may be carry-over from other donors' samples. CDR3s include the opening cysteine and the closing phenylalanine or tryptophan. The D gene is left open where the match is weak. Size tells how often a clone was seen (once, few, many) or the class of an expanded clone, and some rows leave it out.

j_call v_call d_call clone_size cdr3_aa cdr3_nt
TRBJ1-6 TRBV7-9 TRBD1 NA CASSSGGGNSPLHF TGTGCCAGCAGCTCAGGGGGAGGTAATTCACCCCTCCACTTT
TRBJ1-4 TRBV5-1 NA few CASSASTNEKLFF TGCGCCAGCAGCGCCTCAACTAATGAAAAACTGTTTTTT
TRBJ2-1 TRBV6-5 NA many CASSYFATTSYNEQFF TGTGCCAGCAGTTACTTCGCGACTACCTCCTACAATGAGCAGTTCTTC
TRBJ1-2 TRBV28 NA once CASSPQAAGGLLGGYTF TGTGCCAGCAGCCCCCAGGCAGCGGGAGGCCTCCTAGGCGGCTACACCTTC
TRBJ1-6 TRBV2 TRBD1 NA CASRAGQAKSPPNF TGTGCCAGCAGGGCAGGACAGGCGAAGTCTCCCCCCAACTTT
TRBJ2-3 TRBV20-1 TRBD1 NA CSARDRGDSRGDTQYF TGCAGTGCCAGGGACAGGGGGGACTCTAGGGGAGATACGCAGTATTTT
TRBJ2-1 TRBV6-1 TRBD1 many CARGTGTGGINEQFF TGTGCCAGAGGAACCGGGACAGGGGGGATCAATGAGCAGTTCTTC
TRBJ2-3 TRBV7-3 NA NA CASSQDRRPDTQYF TGTGCCAGCAGCCAAGATCGACGACCAGATACGCAGTATTTT
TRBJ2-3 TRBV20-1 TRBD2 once CSASGTSGRTDTQYF TGCAGTGCTTCCGGGACTAGCGGGAGGACAGATACGCAGTATTTT
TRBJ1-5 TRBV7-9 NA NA CASSLLRDQPQHF TGTGCCAGCAGCTTACTGCGGGATCAGCCCCAGCATTTT
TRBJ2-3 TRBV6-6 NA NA CASSYRQGGQTTQYF TGTGCCAGCAGTTACCGGCAGGGGGGGCAGACTACGCAGTATTTT
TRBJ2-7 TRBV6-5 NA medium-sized CASRLGLNYEQYF TGTGCCAGCAGACTAGGACTCAACTACGAGCAGTACTTC
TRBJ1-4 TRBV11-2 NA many CATCRQVNEKLFF TGTGCCACCTGCAGACAGGTTAATGAAAAACTGTTTTTT
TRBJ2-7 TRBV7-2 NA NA CASSQRQLLGEQYF TGTGCCAGCAGCCAAAGGCAGCTTCTGGGGGAGCAGTACTTC
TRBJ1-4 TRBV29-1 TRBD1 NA CSVQEGGQGFNEKLFF TGCAGCGTCCAGGAAGGGGGACAGGGGTTTAATGAAAAACTGTTTTTT